This T cell receptor (beta chain) stems from a study of breast tumors, draining lymph nodes, adjacent tissues. The study's findings and limits: Data fit most tumor T cells coming from lymph node, expanding in tumor. Tumor T cell lymph node origin was a supported hypothesis, not proven.

This clonotype has at least ten counts. Its cognate antigen is unknown. V was clipped by 2 bases and J by 3 bases, with 7 bases between them. Per the germline V gene, CDR1 is SNHLY and CDR2 is FYNNEI. The CDR3 has 13 amino acids. Breast cancer patients provided tissue from their axillary draining lymph nodes. MiXCR, run by TCRdb on the multiplex PCR reads, gives a single entry per CDR3 protein. The repertoire has approximately 230,000 distinct CDR3 sequences, around 35% of them found once; the top ten carry under 4.5%. This TCR was sampled from a female donor with breast cancer. Some clones in this sample may be carry-over from other donors' samples. The chain combines TRBV2 with TRBJ2-5; D is unclear. Sequencing was carried out using axillary lymph node tissue. In nucleotides, the CDR3 is TGTGCCAGCAGTGAATACAGCGAAGAGACCCAGTACTTC. It encodes CASSEYSEETQYF.